Included here is one T cell receptor (beta chain) sequence, with context. The source of the sample is a study of blood T cell repertoires in COVID-19. The CDR3 length is 15 residues. Germline-derived CDR1 and CDR2 are SNHLY and FYNNEI. V lost 11 bases to trimming and J lost 7 bases; unmatched junction nucleotides: 8. The repertoire was sequenced with immunoSEQ multiplex PCR; TCRdb's copy has only in-frame clones and lacks some. The sample includes around 160,000 clones, 80% to 85% of them seen just once. The rearrangement joins TRBV2 to TRBJ2-1; 16 bases are shared with TRBD2. The clonotype originates from a woman aged 45-65 years who had been exposed to COVID-19. Sequencing input: PBMCs or T cells enriched from blood (not recorded which). The CDR3, as DNA: TGTGCCCGCGGGACTAGCGGGGGGGCGGGTAATGAGCAGTTCTTC. Residues: CARGTSGGAGNEQFF. Full variable domain (rest looked up from reference TRBV2 and TRBJ2-1): EPEVTQTPSHQVTQMGQEVILRCVPISNHLYFYWYRQILGQKVEFLVSFYNNEISEKSEIFDDQFSVERPDGSNFTLKIRSTKLEDSAMYFCARGTSGGAGNEQFFGPGTRLTVL.